This paragraph reports one T cell receptor (beta chain). Its antigen is undetermined. No fewer than two post-ART and no fewer than one pre-ART PBMC samples existed for each donor. Assay version v3.0 of immunoSEQ was used, and it was run at survey level. Sequencing of each sample targeted 40,000-50,000 T-cell genomes. Some clones are missing from TCRdb's copy, which holds only in-frame ones; the method was immunoSEQ multiplex PCR. The profile shows under 35,000 clones, approximately 96% of them singletons. The data stem from a study of long-term antiretroviral therapy in people with HIV. Whole-study results and caveats: Before ART, certain clones expanded, and these dominated the repertoire at all time points. ART was followed by higher diversity that remained below transplant donor controls.

The CDR3 consists of 16 residues. Germline V lookup: CDR1 LGHNA, CDR2 YNFKEQ. V shed 1 base and J 5 bases; nucleotides not matched to a gene: 8. This chain joins TRBV4-2 and TRBJ2-1; the match to TRBD2 covers 7 bases. The starting material was unsorted PBMCs, obtained approximately 6.5 years after starting antiretroviral therapy. The origin of this receptor is a man under 40 with HIV. CDR3: CASSQGTGLSDNEQFF. CDR3 coding DNA: TGTGCCAGCAGCCAAGGGACGGGACTATCTGACAATGAGCAGTTCTTC.